This paragraph covers one TCR beta chain sequence. Its antigen is still unknown. Samples underwent the assay at deep level. The repertoire was sequenced with immunoSEQ multiplex PCR; TCRdb's copy has only in-frame clones and lacks some. This table holds 2,500,000 or so clones, about nine tenths found once. The record originates from a study of shared clonotypes between healthy human individuals. This CDR3 has 16 residues. Per the germline V gene, CDR1 is MDHEN and CDR2 is SYDVKM. V lost 3 bases to trimming and J lost 2 bases; unmatched junction nucleotides: 8. General study results and limits: The study found lower generation probabilities in non-shared clonotypes than in those shared by all four donors. For naive CD4 cells, approximately 4.7% of clonotypes were shared across a handful of donors. Inspection by rarefaction showed sorted-subset sequencing to be incomplete despite large depth.

The receptor was derived from a man between 18 and 35 years old in good health. Some clones in this sample may be carry-over from other donors' samples. Sequencing was performed on naive CD4+ T cells from PBMCs. Subset reported: CD45RA+ positively selected. The rearrangement uses TRBV28 and TRBJ2-7; TRBD1 agrees at 9 bases. CDR3 residues: CASSFNPGQGTYEQYF. CDR3 nucleotide sequence: TGTGCCAGCAGTTTTAATCCCGGACAGGGGACCTACGAGCAGTACTTC.